This TCR beta chain was recorded in a study of T cell repertoires in cytomegalovirus infection. The overall study: It was recently identified HLA-C-restricted and well-studied HLA-B-restricted CMV epitopes that the study used. Study-level results: HLA-C-restricted TCR beta clonotypes specific for CMV led the ex vivo response. Totalled public TCR beta family frequency picked out people who carried CMV plus the relevant HLA.

This clonotype occurred a few times. Its cognate antigen is unknown. Germline V lookup: CDR1 SGHVS, CDR2 FQNEAQ. V shed 2 bases and J 6 bases; nucleotides not matched to a gene: 9. This CDR3 has 15 amino acids. TCRdb re-derived calls from the reads in MiXCR, one entry per CDR3 protein. The sample records 70,000 to 95,000 distinct CDR3 sequences, 25% to 30% being singletons. Sequencing used CD8+ T cells from cultured PBMCs, obtained from culture after CMV antigen stimulation. The V gene is TRBV7-8, the J gene TRBJ1-2; 7 nucleotides match TRBD1. The TCR originated in a human donor in good health (CMV status not recorded). Some clones in this sample may be carry-over from other donors' samples. This CDR3 is CASSLLPAGGNGYTF. The CDR3 DNA follows: TGTGCCAGCAGCTTACTCCCGGCAGGGGGTAATGGCTACACCTTC.